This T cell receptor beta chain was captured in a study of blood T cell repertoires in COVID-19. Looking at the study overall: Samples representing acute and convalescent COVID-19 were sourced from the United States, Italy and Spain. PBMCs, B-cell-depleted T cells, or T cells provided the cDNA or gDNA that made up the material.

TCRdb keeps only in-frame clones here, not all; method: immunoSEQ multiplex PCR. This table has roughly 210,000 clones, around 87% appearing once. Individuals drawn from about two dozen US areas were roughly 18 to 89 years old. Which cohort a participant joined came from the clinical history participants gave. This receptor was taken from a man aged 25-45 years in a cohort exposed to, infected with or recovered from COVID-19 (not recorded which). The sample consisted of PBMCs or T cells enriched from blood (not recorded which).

CDR3 sequence reads: CASSQKREFDEQYF. CDR3 in DNA: TGTGCCAGCAGCCAAAAGCGGGAGTTCGACGAGCAGTACTTC. This chain links TRBV4-2 with TRBJ2-7; TRBD2 agrees at 8 bases. The V segment lost 2 bases and the J segment 5 bases; nucleotides outside the gene matches: 5. The V gene's germline CDR1 is LGHNA and CDR2 YNFKEQ. The CDR3 has 14 residues.